This T cell receptor beta chain comes out of a study of blood T cell repertoires in COVID-19. At the level of the study: Donors in the United States, Italy and Spain gave samples during acute or convalescent COVID-19. In each case, the material was cDNA or gDNA derived from T cells, B-cell-depleted T cells, or PBMCs.

Authors' data handling: The assay estimated nucleated cells by amplifying reference gene primers. TCRdb's table, derived via immunoSEQ multiplex PCR, lists solely in-frame clones and lacks some. V, J and clone size are those of that table, while D and trimming were read from the DNA. Of around 230,000 clones in the sample, roughly nine tenths were seen once. In germline, CDR1 is SGHTA, CDR2 FQGNSA. The length of the CDR3 is 15 residues. The ends lost 5 bases at V and 8 bases at J; junction bases unmatched: 3. This receptor was identified in a man aged 55 to 70 who had recovered from COVID-19. The sequenced sample consisted of peripheral blood. The gene calls are TRBV7-2 and TRBJ2-1; 16 nucleotides align to TRBD2. Written as DNA, the CDR3 is TGTGCCAGCAGCGGGACTAGCGGGGGGGCCTATGAGCAGTTCTTC. Amino acids: CASSGTSGGAYEQFF. Combining the CDR3 with reference TRBV7-2 and TRBJ2-1 gives the whole variable domain GAGVSQSPSNKVTEKGKDVELRCDPISGHTALYWYRQSLGQGLEFLIYFQGNSAPDKSGLPSDRFSAERTGGSVSTLTIQRTQQEDSAVYLCASSGTSGGAYEQFFGPGTRLTVL.